This T cell receptor (beta chain) was sequenced for a study of radiation and T cells in renal cell carcinoma. Whole-study findings and limits: In blood, top tumor clones expanded by 2 weeks, shrinking by 4.

Time point defined: blood 2 weeks post-SBRT. Treatment noted: 15 Gy SBRT to primary tumor, nephrectomy 4 weeks later. The assay was immunoSEQ multiplex PCR, and TCRdb's table has in-frame clones only and misses some. The data contain 100,000 to 150,000 clones, roughly four fifths of them seen just once; the ten biggest clones take up 1.5% to 2%. Per the germline V gene, CDR1 is SQVTM and CDR2 is ANQGSEA. The V end was cut by 0 bases, the J end by 3 bases, with 14 bases between. The CDR3 runs 15 residues. With regard to this clone: Its antigen is still unknown.

The material was blood, obtained from a patient whose treatment included radiotherapy and nephrectomy. The receptor's source is a woman aged 55-75 years with renal cell carcinoma. The rearrangement uses TRBV29-1 and TRBJ1-1, with D hard to call. The CDR3 DNA is TGCAGCGTTGAAGATCTCGGCAGCCGGGACACTGAAGCTTTCTTT. Amino acids: CSVEDLGSRDTEAFF.